The subject of this entry is one TCR beta chain. The antigen remains unidentified. The sample is drawn from a study of cytomegalovirus exposure and HLA in healthy donors. About the study: An earlier analysis identified 117 million unique TCR beta sequences in some 180 million T cells.

Trimming removed 4 bases at V and 1 base at J, with 12 bases between. Germline V gives CDR1 SGHKS, CDR2 YYEKEE (reference sequence). CDR3 length: 16 residues. Study results and limitations: Among CMV-associated TCR beta chains, most appeared HLA-restricted in a later analysis. TCR beta sequences reportedly predicted most subjects' HLA-A and HLA-B alleles accurately.

Both 60 Vbeta primers and 13 Jbeta primers went into the PCR. Using immunoSEQ multiplex PCR, the repertoire was profiled, and TCRdb retains in-frame clones only, with some absent. In all, the sample yields 70,000 to 75,000 clones. The TCR originated in a female donor in good health and CMV-seropositive. Sequenced sample: PBMCs. The rearrangement links TRBV5-5 to TRBJ2-6; TRBD1 is a possible D gene (6 bases). DNA of the CDR3: TGTGCCAGCAGCGTAAATACAGGGTCTGGGGCCAACGTCCTGACTTTC. Translating it yields CASSVNTGSGANVLTF.